The present entry profiles one T cell receptor beta chain with its context. Original methodology: Nucleated cell number was recorded as an estimate derived from reference gene primer amplification. Assay used: immunoSEQ multiplex PCR; TCRdb lists only in-frame clones, some missing. V and J calls and clone size are given by that table; D and trimming were obtained from the DNA. The sample includes approximately 100,000 clones, under 90% of them seen just once. The sample belongs to a study of blood T cell repertoires in COVID-19. Study-level information: COVID-19 samples collected from the United States, Italy and Spain covered acute and convalescent phases. From T cells, B-cell-depleted T cells, or PBMCs came the material, which was cDNA or gDNA.

The CDR3 has 14 amino acids. Trimming pared 2 bases from V and 8 bases from J, leaving 15 bases between. From germline, CDR1 is MNHEY and CDR2 SMNVEV (reference sequence). The specimen sequenced was peripheral blood. This TCR came from an older woman with acute or convalescent COVID-19. The chain carries TRBV27 and TRBJ1-2, with a tentative D call TRBD1 (6 bases). The CDR3 DNA is TGTGCCAGCAGTTTAACAGGGTTCGTTGGAGGCTACACCTTC. Translating it yields CASSLTGFVGGYTF.